The text below deals with one TCR beta chain. TCRdb's table, derived via immunoSEQ multiplex PCR, lists solely in-frame clones and lacks some. Of 75,000 to 100,000 clones in the sample, just under 95% were seen once. Trimming removed 3 bases from V and 3 bases from J, with 11 bases in between. CDR1 is SGHDN, CDR2 FVKESK, per germline. The CDR3 has 14 residues. This sample is drawn from a study of technical replicates of blood from several donors. The receptor comes from a human donor in good health. The chain couples TRBV14 to TRBJ1-1; D ambiguous. Sample: T cells isolated from PBMCs. CDR3 DNA sequence: TGTGCCAGCAGCCAGTCTTCGGTTTACACTGAAGCTTTCTTT. Encoded protein: CASSQSSVYTEAFF.